This T cell receptor beta chain originates from a study of CD8 T cells in Susac syndrome. RNA amounts of roughly 0.5 to 1 ug underwent reverse transcription with random hexamers. Multiplex PCR with immunoSEQ amplified the TCR beta CDR3 across 54 Vbeta and 13 Jbeta. Each CDR3 protein is one row after TCRdb ran MiXCR on the immunoSEQ multiplex PCR reads. Of 250,000 to 300,000 distinct CDR3 sequences in the sample, around nine tenths were seen once. Material for sequencing was CD8+ T cells from PBMCs. The clonotype originates from a human donor with multiple sclerosis.

The DNA for the CDR3 is TGCGCCAGCAGCCATGTCCAGGCTAATAATTCACCCCTCCACTTT. This translates into CASSHVQANNSPLHF. V gene TRBV4-1 combines with J gene TRBJ1-6, with D unclear. The germline CDR1 and CDR2 sequences are MGHRA and YSYEKL. There are 15 residues in the CDR3. V dropped 3 bases and J dropped 5 bases, with 11 bases sitting between them.